These 20 T cell receptor beta chains share one sample of origin, sequenced in a study of T cell repertoires in cytomegalovirus infection. TCRdb processed the reads anew with MiXCR; each CDR3 protein has one entry. Among more than 400,000 distinct CDR3 sequences listed, around 27% were seen once. Sequences were obtained from PBMCs. The receptors come from a human donor in good health (CMV status not recorded). Some clones in this sample may be carry-over from other donors' samples.

V is TRBV11-3 and J is TRBJ2-6, with a tentative D call TRBD2 (6 bases). From germline, CDR1 is SGHNT and CDR2 YENEEA. V lost 5 bases and J lost 3, with 11 bases in between. The CDR3 spans 15 residues. The CDR3 sequence: CASSPGGYGANVLTF. CDR3 sequence (DNA): TGTGCCAGCAGCCCCGGGGGTTATGGGGCCAACGTCCTGACTTTC.

This sequence joins TRBV6-2 or TRBV6-3 and TRBJ2-2, with 15 bases identical to TRBD2. With 8 bases clipped from V and 5 bases from J, the junction kept 6 bases outside the gene matches. There are 16 residues in the CDR3. CDR1 and CDR2 from the germline V gene are MNHEY and SVGEGT. DNA for the CDR3: TGTGCCAGCGTCCCGGGACTAGCGGGAGGTACCGGGGAGCTGTTTTTT. Protein product: CASVPGLAGGTGELFF.

This clonotype was counted between two and nine times. The rearrangement joins TRBV25-1 to TRBJ2-7; D possibly matches TRBD1 or TRBD2 (5 bases each). The germline V gene encodes CDR1 MGHDK and CDR2 SYGVNS. With 2 bases removed from V and 0 bases from J, the gap between germline ends came to 14 bases. The CDR3 is made up of 16 amino acids. CDR3 sequence reads: CASSEPRDARSYEQYV. CDR3 DNA sequence: TGTGCCAGCAGTGAACCCCGGGACGCTCGCTCCTACGAGCAGTACGTC.

The chain recombines TRBV3-1 with TRBJ2-7; the match to TRBD2 covers 7 bases. CDR1 and CDR2 (germline): LGHDT, YNNKEL (reference sequence). J was trimmed by 5 bases and V by 3 bases; bases with no gene match: 7. The CDR3 is made up of 14 amino acids. The chain's CDR3 is CASSHPLAGDEQYF. Written as DNA, the CDR3 is TGTGCCAGCAGCCACCCATTGGCGGGAGACGAGCAGTACTTC.

In its sample, this clonotype was seen many times. V and J are TRBV20-1 and TRBJ1-6; 8 bases line up with TRBD1. The germline CDR1 and CDR2 sequences are DFQATT and SNEGSKA (reference sequence). The CDR3 spans 17 residues. The J segment lost 0 bases and the V segment lost 5 bases, leaving 9 bases of the junction unmatched. CDR3 bases: TGCAGTGCTCCATCTACAGGGGGGAGCTCCTATAATTCACCCCTCCACTTT. It specifies CSAPSTGGSSYNSPLHF.

The V and J genes are TRBV4-3 and TRBJ2-1, with TRBD2 matching over 9 bases. This CDR3 is built from 15 residues. V shed 1 base, J shed 9 bases, and the junction held 7 bases outside the gene matches. CDR1 and CDR2 from the germline V gene are LGHNA and YSLEER. CDR3 in amino acids: CASSQGTGTSSEQFF. The CDR3 DNA reads as TGCGCCAGCAGCCAAGGAACCGGGACTAGCAGTGAGCAGTTCTTC.

There are many counts of this clonotype. The chain combines TRBV20-1 with TRBJ2-2, with 7 bases fitting TRBD2. CDR3 size: 16 residues. V dropped 5 bases and J dropped 4; count of bases not matched to a gene: 13. Germline V gives CDR1 DFQATT, CDR2 SNEGSKA (reference sequence). CDR3 DNA sequence: TGCAGTGCTCCAGAAGCGGGGAGGCCGGGCACCGGGGAGCTGTTTTTT. Translation: CSAPEAGRPGTGELFF.

DNA for the CDR3: TGTGCCAGCAGCCACCGGACAGGGTCTACGATGAGAGCATACGAGCAGTACTTC. This sequence encodes CASSHRTGSTMRAYEQYF. The rearrangement uses TRBV3-1 and TRBJ2-7; 8 bases are a match to TRBD1. The junction had 17 bases not matched to a gene; V was cut back by 3 bases and J by 4 bases. This CDR3 is 18 amino acids long. Germline values: CDR1 LGHDT, CDR2 YNNKEL (reference sequence).

This clonotype occurred a few times. This sequence joins TRBV6-4 and TRBJ2-1, with 13 nucleotides matching TRBD2. The CDR3 consists of 16 residues. The V segment lost 4 bases and the J segment 8 bases; nucleotides outside the gene matches: 8. From germline, CDR1 is MRHNA and CDR2 SNTAGT. CDR3 region: CASSVTSGRASDEQFF. Written as DNA, the CDR3 is TGTGCCAGCAGTGTAACTAGCGGGAGGGCCAGCGATGAGCAGTTCTTC.

The V call is TRBV29-1, the J call TRBJ2-3; D might be TRBD2 (6 bases). V dropped 8 bases and J dropped 2 bases, with 11 bases sitting between them. The length of the CDR3 is 12 residues. Germline loops: CDR1 SQVTM, CDR2 ANQGSEA. The CDR3 protein is CSHRGATDTQYF. The DNA of the CDR3 is TGCAGCCACCGCGGGGCCACAGATACGCAGTATTTT.

This chain uses TRBV23-1 with TRBJ1-1; D gene unclear. TRBV23-1 belongs to the ORF category, with a function that is uncertain. Deletions cut 3 bases from V and 0 bases from J, with 8 bases between. There are 14 residues in the CDR3. In DNA, the CDR3 is TGCGCCAGCAGTCATCCCGGGTTGAACACTGAAGCTTTCTTT. It yields the protein CASSHPGLNTEAFF.

This clonotype has only a few counts. The V call is TRBV6-2 or TRBV6-3, the J call TRBJ2-3, with a weak D call TRBD2 (6 bases). The germline V gene has CDR1 MNHEY and CDR2 SVGEGT. The CDR3 totals 14 residues. The V end was cut by 2 bases, the J end by 4 bases, with 10 bases between. The DNA of the CDR3 is TGTGCCAGCAGTTACCCGGACTACTCAGATACGCAGTATTTT. Protein: CASSYPDYSDTQYF.

The J gene is TRBJ2-1, the V gene TRBV4-3; D gene unclear. The germline gives CDR1 LGHNA, CDR2 YSLEER. CDR3 length: 17 amino acids. The V end was cut by 0 bases, the J end by 0 bases, with 12 bases between. The CDR3 spells CASSQEGRHDSYNEQFF. CDR3 DNA sequence: TGCGCCAGCAGCCAAGAAGGGCGGCACGACTCCTACAATGAGCAGTTCTTC.

The chain is built from TRBV7-2 and TRBJ2-7; D might be TRBD2 (7 bases). The CDR3 spans 14 residues. Trimming left V 1 base short and J 2 bases short, with 9 bases between. Germline V CDR1 and CDR2: SGHTA, FQGNSA. The CDR3 DNA sequence: TGTGCCAGCAGCTTAGGGGGGGGCACCTACGAGCAGTACTTC. Residues: CASSLGGGTYEQYF.

Within the sample, this clonotype is medium-sized. The V and J genes are TRBV7-9 and TRBJ2-3; 11 bases map to TRBD2. There are 16 residues in the CDR3. V dropped 4 bases and J dropped 4; count of bases not matched to a gene: 7. Germline V gene sequence: CDR1 SEHNR, CDR2 FQNEAQ (reference sequence). CDR3 coding DNA: TGTGCCAGCAGCTCTCCGACTAGCGGGAACCCAGATACGCAGTATTTT. Protein sequence: CASSSPTSGNPDTQYF.

The sample holds many counts of this clonotype. The chain is built from TRBV7-2 and TRBJ1-2, with a weak D call TRBD1 (5 bases). CDR1 SGHTA and CDR2 FQGNSA come from the germline V gene. V lost 2 bases and J 4 bases, leaving 20 bases between the germline ends. The CDR3 length is 17 residues. Here the CDR3 reads CASSLPPGGGSLYGYTF. The CDR3 DNA sequence: TGTGCCAGCAGCTTACCCCCCGGGGGGGGATCCCTCTATGGCTACACCTTC.

V usage is TRBV4-2 and J usage is TRBJ2-1; TRBD2 agrees at 11 bases. With V trimmed by 7 bases and J by 3 bases, 8 bases remained unmatched. The V gene's germline CDR1 is LGHNA and CDR2 YNFKEQ. The CDR3 runs 16 residues. CDR3 sequence (DNA): TGTGCCAGCAACCCGACTAGCGGGAACCTCTACAATGAGCAGTTCTTC. Its protein is CASNPTSGNLYNEQFF.

This clonotype occurred many times. The chain uses TRBV7-2 and TRBJ2-3; D perhaps matches TRBD1 (5 bases). Trimming pared 2 bases from V and 9 bases from J, leaving 15 bases between. CDR3 length: 14 residues. Germline V CDR1 and CDR2: SGHTA, FQGNSA. The CDR3 protein is CASSLRGGLSTQYF. CDR3 DNA: TGTGCCAGCAGCTTAAGGGGTGGTTTGAGCACGCAGTATTTT.

The chain has TRBV11-3 and TRBJ2-3, with 8 bases identical to TRBD1. The CDR3 has 14 residues. The junction had 1 base not matched to a gene; V was cut back by 1 base and J by 4 bases. Germline-derived CDR1 and CDR2 are SGHNT and YENEEA. The CDR3 DNA is TGTGCCAGCAGCTTAGGGACAGGGCCAGATACGCAGTATTTT. Residues: CASSLGTGPDTQYF.

This clonotype was counted many times. The V call is TRBV7-2, the J call TRBJ2-2, with a weak D call TRBD2 (6 bases). V was trimmed by 1 base and J by 6 bases, leaving 12 bases between them. The CDR3 length is 15 residues. The germline V gene has CDR1 SGHTA and CDR2 FQGNSA. CDR3 in amino acids: CASSLEKWGAGELFF. The CDR3 nucleotides read TGTGCCAGCAGCTTAGAAAAGTGGGGGGCCGGGGAGCTGTTTTTT.